The 17 T cell receptor beta chains given below trace back to one sample, sequenced in a study of cytomegalovirus exposure and HLA in healthy donors. The PCR had 60 Vbeta and 13 Jbeta primers. Profiling relied on immunoSEQ multiplex PCR, and the TCRdb table lists in-frame clones only, not all of them. The table shows 85,000 to 120,000 clones, with 65% to 80% occurring only once. Sequenced: PBMCs. The receptors were gathered from a man aged 60 to 75 in good health and CMV-seronegative.

V is TRBV30 and J is TRBJ2-5; TRBD2 matches at 8 bases. The CDR3 sequence is 13 residues long. Germline CDR1 and CDR2: GTSNPN and SVGIG (reference sequence). Trimming removed 5 bases from V and 3 bases from J; junction bases left unmatched: 5. This chain's CDR3 is CAWDYSGKETQYF. CDR3 sequence (DNA): TGTGCCTGGGATTATAGCGGGAAAGAGACCCAGTACTTC.

V is TRBV4-3 and J is TRBJ1-5; D is undetermined. There are 13 residues in the CDR3. Germline values: CDR1 LGHNA, CDR2 YSLEER. V lost 3 bases and J 3 bases, leaving 6 bases between the germline ends. The CDR3 spells CASSQGLNQPQHF. DNA for the CDR3: TGCGCCAGCAGCCAGGGCCTCAATCAGCCCCAGCATTTT.

This chain uses TRBV28 with TRBJ1-5, with TRBD1 identical over 7 bases. Per the germline V gene, CDR1 is MDHEN and CDR2 is SYDVKM. The CDR3 consists of 13 residues. With V trimmed by 8 bases and J by 4 bases, 5 bases remained unmatched. CDR3 protein: CASRGTANQPQHF. Written as DNA, the CDR3 is TGTGCCAGCCGCGGGACAGCAAATCAGCCCCAGCATTTT. Using reference TRBV28 and TRBJ1-5 for the parts outside the CDR3, the full variable domain is DVKVTQSSRYLVKRTGEKVFLECVQDMDHENMFWYRQDPGLGLRLIYFSYDVKMKEKGDIPEGYSVSREKKERFSLILESASTNQTSMYLCASRGTANQPQHFGDGTRLSIL.

The rearrangement joins TRBV5-1 to TRBJ2-6; TRBD1 aligns across 8 bases. In germline, CDR1 is SGHRS, CDR2 YFSETQ. The CDR3 runs 17 residues. V lost 0 bases to trimming and J lost 3 bases; unmatched junction nucleotides: 5. The CDR3 protein is CASSLGDRISGANVLTF. Written as DNA, the CDR3 is TGCGCCAGCAGCTTGGGGGACAGGATCAGTGGGGCCAACGTCCTGACTTTC.

This sequence joins TRBV19 and TRBJ2-2; D is perhaps TRBD1 (5 bases). The CDR3 extends over 14 amino acids. Trimming shortened V by 4 bases and J by 6 bases, and 12 bases separated the two germline ends. Per the germline V gene, CDR1 is LNHDA and CDR2 is SQIVND (reference sequence). CDR3 DNA: TGTGCCAGTAGTAGTGACCAGGGTGCCGGGGAGCTGTTTTTT. It encodes CASSSDQGAGELFF.

The V and J genes are TRBV7-7 and TRBJ2-1; the match to TRBD2 covers 7 bases. The CDR3 sequence is 13 residues long. From germline, CDR1 is SSHAT and CDR2 FNYEAQ (reference sequence). V dropped 4 bases and J dropped 6; count of bases not matched to a gene: 3. The CDR3 nucleotides are TGTGCCAGCAGCTCGGGGGAGGGCAATGAGCAGTTCTTC. This codes for CASSSGEGNEQFF.

V gene TRBV4-2 combines with J gene TRBJ1-2; the match to TRBD1 covers 10 bases. Germline loops: CDR1 LGHNA, CDR2 YNFKEQ. The CDR3 runs to 15 residues. The trim removed 1 base at V and 9 bases at J, leaving 8 bases unmatched. The chain's CDR3 is CASSQGGTGDESYTF. The CDR3 DNA sequence: TGTGCCAGCAGCCAAGGCGGGACAGGGGATGAGAGCTACACCTTC.

V gene TRBV5-1 combines with J gene TRBJ1-2; possibly TRBD1 for D (5 bases). The length of the CDR3 is 13 residues. The V gene's germline CDR1 is SGHRS and CDR2 YFSETQ. V lost 4 bases and J lost 7, with 14 bases in between. CDR3 nucleotide sequence: TGCGCCAGCAGCCCCCAGGGAGGGAGTGGCTACACCTTC. Protein: CASSPQGGSGYTF.

The J gene is TRBJ2-2, the V gene TRBV5-6; TRBD2 might be the D (6 bases). Germline V gives CDR1 SGHDT, CDR2 YYEEEE. V lost 2 bases and J lost 4, with 9 bases in between. This CDR3 contains 14 residues. CDR3 DNA: TGTGCCAGCAGCTTACCCGGGGGCACCGGGGAGCTGTTTTTT. This codes for CASSLPGGTGELFF.

The J gene is TRBJ1-1, the V gene TRBV18; D unclear. Germline V lookup: CDR1 KGHSH, CDR2 LQKENI. The V end lost 3 bases, the J end lost 1 base, and 18 bases lay between the germline ends. The CDR3 sequence is 17 residues long. CDR3 in amino acids: CASSPPPVRPGNTEAFF. The CDR3 nucleotides read TGTGCCAGCTCACCCCCTCCCGTTCGCCCGGGGAACACTGAAGCTTTCTTT.

This clone was detected only a few times. This chain links TRBV5-1 with TRBJ2-5; D might be TRBD2 (5 bases). Germline V CDR1 and CDR2: SGHRS, YFSETQ. V was cut by 0 bases and J by 2 bases, with 11 bases left in between. CDR3 length equals 15 residues. The CDR3 loop is CASSLVAGRQETQYF. The CDR3 nucleotides are TGCGCCAGCAGCTTGGTGGCGGGCAGACAAGAGACCCAGTACTTC. The full variable domain, completed using reference TRBV5-1 and TRBJ2-5, is KAGVTQTPRYLIKTRGQQVTLSCSPISGHRSVSWYQQTPGQGLQFLFEYFSETQRNKGNFPGRFSGRQFSNSRSEMNVSTLELGDSALYLCASSLVAGRQETQYFGPGTRLLVL.

The chain employs TRBV10-3 and TRBJ1-2, with D perhaps matching TRBD1 (5 bases). The germline V gene encodes CDR1 ENHRY and CDR2 SYGVKD. The ends were cut back, 3 bases at V and 7 bases at J, with 12 bases in the middle. The CDR3 loop spans 13 amino acids. CDR3 nucleotide sequence: TGTGCCATCAGTGATCCGGGGGACGGTGGCTACACCTTC. Translated, it gives CAISDPGDGGYTF.

The rearrangement joins TRBV30 to TRBJ2-7; TRBD1 agrees at 7 bases. This CDR3 is built from 13 residues. The germline V gene has CDR1 GTSNPN and CDR2 SVGIG (reference sequence). V was pared by 2 bases and J by 3 bases, with 4 bases of the junction left unmatched. The CDR3 DNA reads as TGTGCCTGGAGTAGGGGACAGTTCTACGAGCAGTACTTC. Its protein product is CAWSRGQFYEQYF.

The rearrangement uses TRBV19 and TRBJ2-5; D might be TRBD1 (5 bases). V lost 2 bases, J lost 5 bases, and 6 bases lay in between. The CDR3 runs to 12 residues. Germline V gene lookup returns CDR1 LNHDA and CDR2 SQIVND (reference sequence). CDR3 protein: CASSISGETQYF. CDR3 in DNA: TGTGCCAGTAGTATATCAGGGGAGACCCAGTACTTC.

This chain links TRBV28 with TRBJ2-2; the D gene is possibly TRBD1 (6 bases). V dropped 9 bases and J dropped 3 bases, with 26 bases sitting between them. Looked up from germline, CDR1 is MDHEN and CDR2 is SYDVKM. The CDR3 consists of 18 residues. The CDR3 DNA follows: TGTGCCAGTACGATCCCCCCCGGGCAGGGGAAGGACACCGGGGAGCTGTTTTTT. It is translated as CASTIPPGQGKDTGELFF.

The gene calls are TRBV4-3 and TRBJ1-2, with TRBD1 matching 9 bases. The CDR3 has 17 amino acids. Per the germline V gene, CDR1 is LGHNA and CDR2 is YSLEER. J lost 2 bases, V lost 0 bases, and 7 bases had no gene match. The CDR3 sequence: CASSQDFRDRVNYGYTF. For the CDR3, the DNA is TGCGCCAGCAGCCAAGACTTCCGGGACAGGGTGAACTATGGCTACACCTTC.

This chain uses TRBV25-1 with TRBJ1-2; 12 nucleotides match TRBD1. Per germline, CDR1 MGHDK and CDR2 SYGVNS. Trimming cost V 3 bases and J 5 bases; bases outside gene matches: 7. The CDR3 contains 16 residues. The CDR3 region has the DNA TGTGCCAGCAGTGATTCCGGGACAGGGGGCGTATATGGCTACACCTTC. This encodes CASSDSGTGGVYGYTF.